The 18 T cell receptor beta chains presented below share a single source sample, sequenced in a study of blood T cell repertoires in COVID-19. The method was immunoSEQ multiplex PCR; TCRdb's version includes in-frame clones alone and lacks a portion of them. The sample has 140,000 or so clones; 65% to 90% are singletons. Sequencing was carried out using peripheral blood. These TCRs come from a man in his sixties with active or convalescent COVID-19.

This clone has just a few counts. The genes are TRBV19 and TRBJ1-1; possibly TRBD1 for D (5 bases). Germline CDR1 is LNHDA and CDR2 is SQIVND (reference sequence). CDR3 size: 15 residues. V was trimmed by 3 bases and J by 0 bases, leaving 11 bases between them. Here the CDR3 reads CASSMGGTLNTEAFF. CDR3 nucleotides: TGTGCCAGTAGTATGGGGGGTACCCTGAACACTGAAGCTTTCTTT.

This sequence joins TRBV12-3 or TRBV12-4 and TRBJ1-5; maybe TRBD1 (6 bases). The V gene lost 2 bases and the J gene lost 7 bases, with 9 bases spanning the gap. This CDR3 has 13 residues. CDR3 region: CASSLTGRQPQHF. Here the CDR3 DNA reads TGTGCCAGCAGTTTAACAGGGCGCCAGCCCCAGCATTTT.

This chain joins TRBV27 and TRBJ1-3, with D uncertain. V shed 6 bases and J shed 0 bases, with 9 bases lying between them. Germline assignment: CDR1 MNHEY and CDR2 SMNVEV (reference sequence). This CDR3 is built from 14 residues. CDR3 nucleotide sequence: TGTGCCAGCAGATCGGTCTACTCTGGAAACACCATATATTTT. It specifies CASRSVYSGNTIYF.

The chain combines TRBV12-3 or TRBV12-4 with TRBJ1-1, with no clear D. Trimming left V 4 bases short and J 7 bases short, with 10 bases between. The CDR3 extends over 12 amino acids. CDR3 amino acids: CASSSRLDEAFF. CDR3 DNA sequence: TGTGCCAGCAGTTCCAGGCTGGATGAAGCTTTCTTT.

In its sample, this clone was seen once. The V call is TRBV7-9, the J call TRBJ1-2; D uncertain. Trimming took off 6 bases at V and 5 bases at J, with 16 bases between the two ends. CDR1 and CDR2 (germline): SEHNR, FQNEAQ (reference sequence). This CDR3 has 14 amino acids. The CDR3 sequence: CASSRTPEVYGYTF. The CDR3 DNA reads as TGTGCCAGCAGTCGGACCCCGGAGGTGTATGGCTACACCTTC.

The genes are TRBV6-1 and TRBJ1-1; perhaps TRBD1 as D (6 bases). Germline CDR1 reads MNHNS; CDR2 reads SASEGT. CDR3 length: 14 amino acids. V gave up 2 bases and J gave up 0 bases, with 7 bases separating them. In nucleotides, the CDR3 is TGTGCCAGCAGTGAACAGGGGATGAACACTGAAGCTTTCTTT. This gives the protein CASSEQGMNTEAFF.

This chain joins TRBV19 and TRBJ2-3, with TRBD1 identical over 9 bases. This CDR3 is built from 14 residues. The germline V gene has CDR1 LNHDA and CDR2 SQIVND (reference sequence). After removal of 6 bases from V and 4 bases from J, the junction contained 5 bases not matched to a gene. The CDR3 here is CASRDRGYADTQYF. The DNA for the CDR3 is TGTGCCAGTAGGGACAGGGGATATGCAGATACGCAGTATTTT.

The chain combines TRBV7-2 with TRBJ2-2; 10 positions match TRBD1. The CDR3 runs 16 residues. Per the germline V gene, CDR1 is SGHTA and CDR2 is FQGNSA. J was trimmed by 7 bases and V by 5 bases; bases with no gene match: 10. The DNA of the CDR3 is TGTGCCAGCAGCATTATGGGGACAGGGGATTTCGGGGAGCTGTTTTTT. Encoded protein: CASSIMGTGDFGELFF.

The J gene is TRBJ2-7, the V gene TRBV2; 7 bases match TRBD1. The ends lost 4 bases at V and 7 bases at J; junction bases unmatched: 10. Per germline, CDR1 SNHLY and CDR2 FYNNEI. CDR3 length equals 14 residues. This CDR3 reads CASSVGQDLLEQYF. CDR3 nucleotide sequence: TGTGCCAGCAGTGTAGGACAGGACCTTTTGGAGCAGTACTTC.

The chain joins TRBV3-1 (or the pseudogene TRBV3-2) to TRBJ2-2, with a possible D match to TRBD1 (6 bases). There are 15 residues in the CDR3. Trimming cost V 4 bases and J 2 bases, with 11 bases left between them. Germline V gene lookup returns CDR1 LGHDT and CDR2 YNNKEL (reference sequence). The CDR3 protein is CASSPGQINTGELFF. The CDR3 DNA follows: TGTGCCAGCAGCCCTGGACAGATTAACACCGGGGAGCTGTTTTTT.

This clone came up once. The chain links TRBV19 to TRBJ2-6; a weak D match, TRBD2 (5 bases). The CDR3 spans 18 residues. The germline V gene encodes CDR1 LNHDA and CDR2 SQIVND (reference sequence). V dropped 4 bases and J dropped 2 bases, with 18 bases sitting between them. As DNA, the CDR3 is TGTGCCAGTAGTACCTCCGGGATCCCAGGTCCTGGGGCCAACGTCCTGACTTTC. This translates into CASSTSGIPGPGANVLTF. The variable domain in full, completed from reference TRBV19 and TRBJ2-6, reads DGGITQSPKYLFRKEGQNVTLSCEQNLNHDAMYWYRQDPGQGLRLIYYSQIVNDFQKGDIAEGYSVSREKKESFPLTVTSAQKNPTAFYLCASSTSGIPGPGANVLTFGAGSRLTVL.

This clone was detected once. The rearrangement joins TRBV5-4 to TRBJ2-2; D possibly corresponds to TRBD1 (5 bases). Germline V CDR1 and CDR2: SGHNT, YYREEE (reference sequence). This CDR3 has 16 residues. Trimming took 0 bases from V and 4 from J, leaving 13 bases between them. The CDR3 reads CASSLEGWGATGELFF. The CDR3 DNA reads TGTGCCAGCAGCTTGGAGGGCTGGGGCGCCACCGGGGAGCTGTTTTTT. Supplemented by reference TRBV5-4 and TRBJ2-2, the full variable domain reads ETGVTQSPTHLIKTRGQQVTLRCSSQSGHNTVSWYQQALGQGPQFIFQYYREEENGRGNFPPRFSGLQFPNYSSELNVNALELDDSALYLCASSLEGWGATGELFFGEGSRLTVL.

The chain combines TRBV18 with TRBJ2-3; 8 nucleotides line up with TRBD1. This CDR3 has 18 residues. Germline CDR1 KGHSH, CDR2 LQKENI. V lost 6 bases and J lost 6; bases outside the gene matches: 20. DNA of the CDR3: TGTGCCAGCTCCCACGAACGGAGGGGGGCAGGGGGCCCTGATACGCAGTATTTT. Translated: CASSHERRGAGGPDTQYF.

The chain recombines TRBV9 with TRBJ2-3; 14 bases line up with TRBD2. The CDR3 is made up of 14 amino acids. Germline V gene lookup returns CDR1 SGDLS and CDR2 YYNGEE. With 3 bases clipped from V and 11 bases from J, the junction kept 5 bases outside the gene matches. The CDR3 DNA reads as TGTGCCAGCAGCGCCCCCGGGACTAGCGGGGGGCAGTATTTT. Its protein is CASSAPGTSGGQYF.

The chain joins TRBV27 to TRBJ2-7, with D possibly TRBD1 on 6 matching bases. The CDR3 is 13 amino acids. Trimming removed 10 bases from V and 4 bases from J, with 17 bases in between. The germline V gene has CDR1 MNHEY and CDR2 SMNVEV (reference sequence). The CDR3 loop is CANRGFLVYEQYV. CDR3 sequence (DNA): TGTGCCAATAGGGGGTTCCTAGTTTACGAGCAGTACGTC.

The gene calls are TRBV18 and TRBJ2-1; D uncertain. With 0 bases removed from V and 0 bases from J, the gap between germline ends came to 9 bases. In germline, CDR1 is KGHSH, CDR2 LQKENI. The CDR3 runs to 16 residues. The CDR3 protein is CASSPPPQNSYNEQFF. CDR3 coding DNA: TGTGCCAGCTCACCACCGCCGCAGAACTCCTACAATGAGCAGTTCTTC. The entire variable domain, with the rest obtained from reference TRBV18 and TRBJ2-1, is as follows: NAGVMQNPRHLVRRRGQEARLRCSPMKGHSHVYWYRQLPEEGLKFMVYLQKENIIDESGMPKERFSAEFPKEGPSILRIQQVVRGDSAAYFCASSPPPQNSYNEQFFGPGTRLTVL.

This clone was observed a handful of times. This chain uses TRBV27 with TRBJ2-5; 10 bases fit TRBD2. The CDR3 loop spans 15 amino acids. Trimming took 5 bases from V and 2 from J; bases not matched to a gene: 5. CDR1 is MNHEY and CDR2 is SMNVEV in the germline V gene (reference sequence). DNA for the CDR3: TGTGCCAGCAGTAGGACTAGCGGAGCACAAGAGACCCAGTACTTC. Amino acid sequence: CASSRTSGAQETQYF.

This clone has a single count. The chain recombines TRBV15 with TRBJ1-2; D is unclear. Germline V gene lookup returns CDR1 LNHNV and CDR2 YYDKDF (reference sequence). Trimming pared 4 bases from V and 7 bases from J, leaving 13 bases between. The CDR3 length is 13 residues. CDR3 nucleotides: TGTGCCACCAGCATCAATAAAGCCGGTGGCTACACCTTC. Protein sequence: CATSINKAGGYTF. Full variable domain (missing parts from reference TRBV15 and TRBJ1-2): DAMVIQNPRYQVTQFGKPVTLSCSQTLNHNVMYWYQQKSSQAPKLLFHYYDKDFNNEADTPDNFQSRRPNTSFCFLDIRSPGLGDTAMYLCATSINKAGGYTFGSGTRLTVV.